The 19 T cell receptor beta chains below come from one sample, sequenced in a study of blood T cell repertoires in COVID-19. The repertoire was sequenced with immunoSEQ multiplex PCR; TCRdb's copy has only in-frame clones and lacks some. The data show about 400,000 clones, around 90% seen once. Specimen: PBMCs or T cells enriched from blood (not recorded which). The source is a woman in her thirties or forties with acute COVID-19.

The chain uses TRBV19 and TRBJ1-5; D possibly corresponds to TRBD1 (6 bases). Germline assignment: CDR1 LNHDA and CDR2 SQIVND (reference sequence). Trimming left V 2 bases short and J 4 bases short, with 12 bases between. The CDR3 is 15 residues long. CDR3 region: CASSIWITGNQPQHF. The CDR3 DNA reads as TGTGCCAGTAGTATATGGATAACAGGGAATCAGCCCCAGCATTTT. Complete variable domain (other parts from reference TRBV19 and TRBJ1-5): DGGITQSPKYLFRKEGQNVTLSCEQNLNHDAMYWYRQDPGQGLRLIYYSQIVNDFQKGDIAEGYSVSREKKESFPLTVTSAQKNPTAFYLCASSIWITGNQPQHFGDGTRLSIL.

The chain links TRBV19 to TRBJ1-5; D possibly corresponds to TRBD1 (6 bases). The CDR3 runs to 15 residues. The V gene lost 8 bases and the J gene lost 1 base, with 15 bases spanning the gap. Per germline, CDR1 LNHDA and CDR2 SQIVND (reference sequence). CDR3 in DNA: TGTGCCAGTCACCCAGGGGTATTGAGCAATCAGCCCCAGCATTTT. Amino acids: CASHPGVLSNQPQHF.

CDR3 coding DNA: TGTGCCAGCAGCCAGCGACGGGGGGGGATAAACAATGAGCAGTTCTTC. This codes for CASSQRRGGINNEQFF. The V gene is TRBV7-8, the J gene TRBJ2-1; 8 bases are a match to TRBD2. CDR1 and CDR2 (germline): SGHVS, FQNEAQ. The CDR3 has 16 residues. The V segment lost 5 bases and the J segment 5 bases; nucleotides outside the gene matches: 11.

Note on this clone: Other DNA sequences within the sample encode an identical CDR3. The chain recombines TRBV20-1 with TRBJ1-2; TRBD1 is a possible D gene (5 bases). The CDR3 loop spans 11 amino acids. Germline V CDR1 and CDR2: DFQATT, SNEGSKA (reference sequence). V was shortened by 4 bases and J by 4 bases, with 7 bases between the two germline ends. Here the CDR3 DNA reads TGCAGTGCTACTCAGGGCTATGGCTACACCTTC. It codes for CSATQGYGYTF.

The V call is TRBV12-3 or TRBV12-4, the J call TRBJ1-6; D gene unclear. The CDR3 consists of 11 residues. V lost 6 bases, J lost 15 bases, and 12 bases lay in between. The CDR3 region is CASSLGEVLHF. The CDR3 nucleotides are TGTGCCAGCAGCCTCGGGGAGGTCCTCCACTTT.

The chain has TRBV10-3 and TRBJ1-1; 12 nucleotides agree with TRBD1. Germline assignment: CDR1 ENHRY and CDR2 SYGVKD. V shed 3 bases, J shed 3 bases, and the junction held 5 bases outside the gene matches. The CDR3 has 16 amino acids. The CDR3 DNA reads TGTGCCATCAGTGAAGGGACAGGGGGCTTAGACACTGAAGCTTTCTTT. Protein: CAISEGTGGLDTEAFF.

This chain uses TRBV27 with TRBJ2-1; possible D gene TRBD2, 5 bases. The CDR3 totals 14 residues. The V end was cut by 8 bases, the J end by 4 bases, with 15 bases between. The germline gives CDR1 MNHEY, CDR2 SMNVEV (reference sequence). CDR3 amino acids: CASGGGLGYNEQFF. The CDR3 DNA is TGTGCCAGCGGAGGCGGCTTAGGGTACAATGAGCAGTTCTTC.

The chain links TRBV1 to TRBJ2-7; the table's TRBD1 call for D was not verified on the DNA. TRBV1 is reported as a pseudogene. This CDR3 has 17 amino acids. The CDR3 here is CTSSQGTVVAGLREQYF. For the CDR3, the DNA is TGCACCAGCAGCCAAGGGACGGTGGTGGCAGGGCTTCGCGAGCAGTACTTC.

V and J are TRBV6-1 and TRBJ1-3; weak D call: TRBD1 (6 bases). From germline, CDR1 is MNHNS and CDR2 SASEGT. Trimming removed 2 bases at V and 2 bases at J, with 7 bases between. The CDR3 totals 14 residues. CDR3 sequence: CASSESGAGNTIYF. CDR3 DNA: TGTGCCAGCAGTGAATCAGGGGCTGGAAACACCATATATTTT.

The V and J genes are TRBV3-1 (or the pseudogene TRBV3-2) and TRBJ1-5; possible D gene TRBD1, 6 bases. The germline V gene encodes CDR1 LGHDT and CDR2 YNNKEL (reference sequence). CDR3 length: 19 amino acids. V was cut by 1 base and J by 1 base, with 20 bases left in between. CDR3 DNA sequence: TGTGCCAGCAGCCAAGGGCTCACGAGGGGGTTAAGGAGCAATCAGCCCCAGCATTTT. This codes for CASSQGLTRGLRSNQPQHF.

V usage is TRBV2 and J usage is TRBJ2-3, with TRBD2 matching 10 bases. J gave up 2 bases and V 6 bases, and 5 bases lay outside the gene matches. The CDR3 length is 15 residues. CDR1 is SNHLY, CDR2 FYNNEI, per germline. In DNA form, the CDR3 reads TGTGCCAGCAGACCAACTAGCGGGGCCACAGATACGCAGTATTTT. Protein product: CASRPTSGATDTQYF.

The J gene is TRBJ1-1, the V gene TRBV5-5, with D perhaps TRBD1 (5 bases). Trimming pared 4 bases from V and 8 bases from J, leaving 18 bases between. The CDR3 runs to 14 residues. CDR1 and CDR2 (germline): SGHKS, YYEKEE (reference sequence). CDR3 DNA: TGTGCCAGCAGCCTAGGGACTCTGGGCGAGGAAGCTTTCTTT. Translation gives CASSLGTLGEEAFF.

V is TRBV9 and J is TRBJ2-3, with 8 bases lining up with TRBD2. The germline V gene has CDR1 SGDLS and CDR2 YYNGEE. The CDR3 length is 17 residues. V shed 3 bases and J 2 bases; nucleotides not matched to a gene: 11. The CDR3: CASSAHPLAGFTDTQYF. The CDR3 DNA reads TGTGCCAGCAGCGCTCACCCCTTAGCGGGGTTCACAGATACGCAGTATTTT.

V and J are TRBV29-1 and TRBJ2-7, with 10 bases identical to TRBD1. The germline CDR1 and CDR2 sequences are SQVTM and ANQGSEA. The CDR3 totals 12 residues. Trimming took 7 bases from V and 7 from J; bases not matched to a gene: 7. In DNA form, the CDR3 reads TGCAGCGCGAGGACAGGGGGTGGAGAGCAGTACTTC. Amino acid sequence: CSARTGGGEQYF.

The J gene is TRBJ1-2, the V gene TRBV7-9, with D maybe TRBD1 (6 bases). The length of the CDR3 is 14 residues. Trimming removed 3 bases at V and 8 bases at J, with 16 bases between. Per the germline V gene, CDR1 is SEHNR and CDR2 is FQNEAQ (reference sequence). In DNA, the CDR3 is TGTGCCAGCAGCTTCTATGTCTCAGGGGAAGGCTACACCTTC. Its protein product is CASSFYVSGEGYTF.

This clone showed up just once. The chain recombines TRBV25-1 with TRBJ1-2; 11 bases agree with TRBD1. The trim removed 2 bases at V and 6 bases at J, leaving 2 bases unmatched. This CDR3 region has 14 residues. Germline assignment: CDR1 MGHDK and CDR2 SYGVNS. CDR3 nucleotide sequence: TGTGCCAGCAGTGAAGGGGACAGGGGGAATGGCTACACCTTC. It codes for CASSEGDRGNGYTF.

The CDR3 reads CASSETWTGRNTEAFF. CDR3 coding DNA: TGTGCCAGCAGTGAAACCTGGACAGGTAGGAACACTGAAGCTTTCTTT. The rearrangement joins TRBV2 to TRBJ1-1; 7 bases fit TRBD1. The junction had 7 bases not matched to a gene; V was cut back by 2 bases and J by 1 base. CDR3 length: 16 residues. Germline V gene sequence: CDR1 SNHLY, CDR2 FYNNEI.

The chain recombines TRBV10-3 with TRBJ1-2; the D gene is possibly TRBD1 (6 bases). Trimming shortened V by 2 bases and J by 5 bases, and 12 bases separated the two germline ends. The V gene's germline CDR1 is ENHRY and CDR2 SYGVKD. This CDR3 comprises 14 residues. The CDR3 spells CAISEGAGVYGYTF. The CDR3 DNA reads as TGTGCCATCAGTGAGGGCGCAGGGGTATATGGCTACACCTTC.

This clone was recorded at least ten times. V gene TRBV5-6 combines with J gene TRBJ1-2; 9 nucleotides align to TRBD1. Germline CDR1 and CDR2: SGHDT and YYEEEE. Trimming took 4 bases from V and 5 from J; bases not matched to a gene: 9. This CDR3 spans 15 amino acids. The CDR3 DNA reads as TGTGCCAGCAGCCCTACAGGGGGCGCGTCGTATGGCTACACCTTC. The encoded protein is CASSPTGGASYGYTF. Using reference TRBV5-6 and TRBJ1-2 for the parts outside the CDR3, the full variable domain is DAGVTQSPTHLIKTRGQQVTLRCSPKSGHDTVSWYQQALGQGPQFIFQYYEEEERQRGNFPDRFSGHQFPNYSSELNVNALLLGDSALYLCASSPTGGASYGYTFGSGTRLTVV.